The sequence of this T cell receptor (beta chain) was determined in a study of CXCR3-negative and CXCR3-positive naive CD8 T cells. With UMI labels, 5' RACE was used to prepare the TRB cDNA libraries. Each CDR3 protein gets one entry in TCRdb, which reprocessed the 5' RACE reads and gives no DNA. This table holds about 130,000 distinct CDR3 sequences. The CDR3 runs to 13 residues. Germline V lookup: CDR1 SGHTA, CDR2 FQGNSA. With respect to this clonotype: Its antigen remains unknown.

Points from the study as a whole: The study found that naive CXCR3-negative and CXCR3-positive cells shared TRBV-TRBJ usage, while memory cells differed. Partially decreased CXCR3 expression was recorded after cryopreservation, and fresh PBMCs were used in most assays. Diversity ran similarly high across both naive subsets but far lower in memory CD8+ cells.

The sample consisted of naive CXCR3- CD8+ T cells from blood. Subset: CD45RO-CCR7+CD27+CD95- naive CD8+ T cells lacking CXCR3 (TNR3-). The sequence derives from a human donor in good health. Some clones in this sample may be carry-over from other donors' samples. The J gene is TRBJ1-2, the V gene TRBV7-2. This CDR3 reads CASSLAMGSGYTF. Looking up the rest from reference TRBV7-2 and TRBJ1-2 gives the full variable domain: GAGVSQSPSNKVTEKGKDVELRCDPISGHTALYWYRQSLGQGLEFLIYFQGNSAPDKSGLPSDRFSAERTGGSVSTLTIQRTQQEDSAVYLCASSLAMGSGYTFGSGTRLTVV.